This TCR beta chain was sequenced for a study of CD8+CD57+ T cells in acquired aplastic anemia. Genomic DNA served as template for TCR beta VDJ and CDR3 profiling. TCRdb independently ran MiXCR on the reads; one entry per CDR3 protein. The table has about 40,000 distinct CDR3 sequences, under 80% seen once; the top ten hold 59%. V dropped 4 bases and J dropped 4 bases, with 13 bases sitting between them. Germline loops: CDR1 ENHRY, CDR2 SYGVKD. The CDR3 has 14 residues. Of note for this clonotype: What it recognizes is unknown.

Overall study findings and caveats: Patients and controls turned out to have more than 25 CD8+ CDR3 sequences in common.

Those patients picked for sequencing had displayed CD8+CD57+ cell expansion on flow cytometry. By the time of blood sampling, patients had still received no therapy. The chain recombines TRBV10-3 with TRBJ1-2; D perhaps matches TRBD1 (5 bases). The clonotype was recovered from a human donor with aplastic anemia. Sequencing was performed on sorted CD4+, CD8+, or CD8+CD57+ T cells (not recorded which) from PBMCs. Written as DNA, the CDR3 is TGTGCCATCAGTGGTGGCAGGGAAGGCTATGGCTACACCTTC. Translated, it gives CAISGGREGYGYTF.